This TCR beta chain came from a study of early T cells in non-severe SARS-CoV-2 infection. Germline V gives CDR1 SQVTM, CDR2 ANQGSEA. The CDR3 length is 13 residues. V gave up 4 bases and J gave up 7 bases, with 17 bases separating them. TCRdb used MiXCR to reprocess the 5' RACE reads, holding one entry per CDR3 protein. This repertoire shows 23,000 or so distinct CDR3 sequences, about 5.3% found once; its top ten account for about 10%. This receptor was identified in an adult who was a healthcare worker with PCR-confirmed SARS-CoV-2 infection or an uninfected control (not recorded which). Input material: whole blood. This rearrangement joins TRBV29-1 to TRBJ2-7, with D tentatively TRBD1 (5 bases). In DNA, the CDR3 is TGCAGCGTTGCTATGGTGGCAGGGTCAGAGCAGTACTTC. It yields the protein CSVAMVAGSEQYF.